These T cell receptor beta chains were read from a single sample in a study of beta chain features in type 1 diabetes. Repertoires were generated with immunoSEQ multiplex PCR, while TCRdb's copy carries only in-frame clones and drops some. The sample includes some 900,000 clones, about 17% of them seen just once. Sequencing was done on a sample of naive CD4+ T cells from blood. These TCRs come from a woman aged 18 to 35 in good health. The CDR3 runs from the conserved cysteine through the conserved F or W. Fields, in order: J gene, clone size, V gene, CDR3 protein. For some rows the clone size is stated as once, few or many, or as a class when expanded; others skip it.

TRBJ2-7,few,TRBV7-6,CASSIQGGSYEQYF
TRBJ2-4,few,TRBV28,CASSMSGGGAKNIQYF
TRBJ1-1,few,TRBV15,CATSTPGQGGAFF
TRBJ2-1,.,TRBV18,CASSPRGAASGGNEQFF
TRBJ2-3,few,TRBV7-9,CASSLIQGSSTDTQYF
TRBJ2-3,.,TRBV28,CASTVASGSRDTQYF
TRBJ2-1,.,TRBV10-3,CAISESPGSGYPSSYNEQFF
TRBJ1-2,few,TRBV5-4,CASSLRGVYGYTF
TRBJ2-3,.,TRBV7-9,CASSPRSGSASDTQYF
TRBJ1-4,few,TRBV18,CASSPPAARGRDEKLFF
TRBJ1-4,.,TRBV4-1,CASSHPLNEKLFF
TRBJ2-3,few,TRBV10-3,CAISGPAGVLTDTQYF
TRBJ2-2,few,TRBV29-1,CSGQGATGGTGELFF